A selection of T cell receptor beta chains follows, all from one sample in a study of blood T cell repertoires in COVID-19. The repertoire was sequenced with immunoSEQ multiplex PCR; TCRdb's copy has only in-frame clones and lacks some. This sample has a few hundred thousand clones, with 80% to 90% found just once. The source material was PBMCs or T cells enriched from blood (not recorded which). The receptors here all came from a woman in her 40s with acute COVID-19. The CDR3 runs from the conserved cysteine through the conserved F or W. The order of the fields is J gene, clone size, D gene, V gene, CDR3 DNA, CDR3 protein. The D gene is left open where the match is weak. The size field is filled for only some rows; it gives once, few, many or a size class.

TRBJ2-1 NA TRBD1 TRBV19 TGTGCCAGTAGTATAGGGATCAGGGGGTGGGATGAGCAGTTCTTC CASSIGIRGWDEQFF
TRBJ1-1 NA NA TRBV20-1 TGCAGTGCATCTCTAGGACAGCCCTTT CSASLGQPF
TRBJ2-7 few NA TRBV19 TGTGCCAGTAGTCAGACAACCTCCTCCTACGAGCAGTACTTC CASSQTTSSYEQYF
TRBJ2-7 NA TRBD2 TRBV5-4 TGTGCCAGCAGCTTTAAGCGGGGGGCCGCCTACGAGCAGTACTTC CASSFKRGAAYEQYF
TRBJ2-7 NA NA TRBV28 TGTGCCAGCAGTTTACCAGGGGGGTACGAGCAGTACTTC CASSLPGGYEQYF
TRBJ2-1 NA TRBD2 TRBV6-4 TGTGCCAGCAGTGGGACTAGCTATATCAATGAGCAGTTCTTC CASSGTSYINEQFF
TRBJ1-5 NA TRBD1 TRBV10-3 TGTGCCATCAGTGACAGTGCAGGGGGGCAGCCCCAGCATTTT CAISDSAGGQPQHF
TRBJ1-3 NA NA TRBV6-6 TGTGCCAGCAGTTATAGGCAACCAGCTAGTGGAAACACCATATATTTT CASSYRQPASGNTIYF
TRBJ2-7 NA TRBD2 TRBV7-2 TGTGCCAGCAGCTTCACTAGCGGGGAATACGAGCAGTACTTC CASSFTSGEYEQYF
TRBJ1-2 NA NA TRBV2 TGTGCCAGCTACAGGGACTATGGCTACACCTTC CASYRDYGYTF
TRBJ2-2 few TRBD1 TRBV19 TGTGCCAGTAATACGGGACAGGGGGTTGGAGCCGGGGAGCTGTTTTTT CASNTGQGVGAGELFF
TRBJ2-2 once NA TRBV4-2 TGTGCCAGCAGCCAAGATCTGGGCGACGGGGAGCTGTTTTTT CASSQDLGDGELFF
TRBJ2-5 NA TRBD2 TRBV10-3 TGTGCCATCAGCGGACTAGCGGGGGAGAGGAGAGAGACCCAGTACTTC CAISGLAGERRETQYF
TRBJ1-1 NA NA TRBV30 TGTGCCTGCTCTTCATCATGCGTGAACACTGAAGCTTTCTTT CACSSSCVNTEAFF
TRBJ2-5 few NA TRBV15 TGTGCCACCAGCAGAGATAGTGCAGGGCGGAAGACCCAGTACTTC CATSRDSAGRKTQYF
TRBJ1-2 few TRBD1 TRBV9 TGTGCCAGCAGCAAAGGCCTCGACAGGGGGCTAGCCTATGGCTACACCTTC CASSKGLDRGLAYGYTF
TRBJ1-3 NA NA TRBV7-2 TGTGCCAGCAGCTGGGCGGTCAGGGCTGGAAACACCATATATTTT CASSWAVRAGNTIYF
TRBJ1-5 NA TRBD1 TRBV7-2 TGTGCCAGCAGCCGGACAGGGGGCAATCAGCCCCAGCATTTT CASSRTGGNQPQHF
TRBJ1-2 NA TRBD1 TRBV5-8 TGTGCCAGCAGCGCATTCCTCGGACAGGGGACTGGCTACACCTTC CASSAFLGQGTGYTF
TRBJ2-7 once TRBD1 TRBV7-9 TGTGCCAGCAGCTTAACGAGATCCGGGACAGGGGTCTACGAGCAGTACTTC CASSLTRSGTGVYEQYF
TRBJ1-3 NA TRBD1 TRBV10-3 TGTGCCATCAGCAGAGACAGGGGTGGAAACACCATATATTTT CAISRDRGGNTIYF
TRBJ2-7 few NA TRBV7-8 TGTGCCAGCAGCCCAGCCGGGGGCTACGAGCAGTACTTC CASSPAGGYEQYF
TRBJ2-3 once NA TRBV5-4 TGTGCCAGCAGCTTGACGGTCTACCCTTCGACAGATACGCAGTATTTT CASSLTVYPSTDTQYF